These 24 T cell receptor beta chains share one sample of origin, sequenced in a study of blood T cell repertoires in COVID-19. Sequenced by immunoSEQ multiplex PCR; TCRdb stores in-frame clones only, minus some. The data contain over 100,000 clones, roughly 87% of them singletons. Sequencing was done on a sample of peripheral blood. All receptors come from a man aged 80 or over with acute or convalescent COVID-19.

The chain joins TRBV5-1 to TRBJ2-7, with unresolved D. The CDR3 has 14 amino acids. Germline CDR1 SGHRS, CDR2 YFSETQ. V was trimmed by 1 base and J by 3 bases, leaving 11 bases between them. The CDR3 reads CASSLSLGFYEQYF. The CDR3 nucleotides are TGCGCCAGCAGCTTGAGTCTCGGGTTCTACGAGCAGTACTTC.

This chain connects TRBV19 to TRBJ1-1; D is unclear. CDR3 length: 15 residues. The V and J ends lost 5 bases and 0 bases respectively, with 13 bases between them. Germline lookup yields CDR1 LNHDA and CDR2 SQIVND (reference sequence). The CDR3 region has the DNA TGTGCCAGTAGTCCGATGACACCAATGAACACTGAAGCTTTCTTT. Protein product: CASSPMTPMNTEAFF.

The rearrangement uses TRBV3-1 (or the pseudogene TRBV3-2) and TRBJ2-1; 13 nucleotides align to TRBD2. V trimming: 2 bases; J trimming: 3 bases; junction bases outside the gene matches: 1. The CDR3 runs 16 residues. The germline V gene has CDR1 LGHDT and CDR2 YNNKEL (reference sequence). The CDR3 is CASSQRLAGGYNEQFF. The CDR3 nucleotides are TGTGCCAGCAGCCAACGACTAGCGGGGGGCTACAATGAGCAGTTCTTC.

The chain couples TRBV4-2 to TRBJ1-2, with TRBD1 as a possible D gene (6 bases). The CDR3 is 14 amino acids. Germline CDR1 and CDR2: LGHNA and YNFKEQ. Trimming removed 5 bases from V and 4 bases from J, with 14 bases in between. The CDR3 spells CASSFRDNLYGYTF. CDR3 nucleotide sequence: TGTGCCAGCAGCTTCCGGGACAACCTCTATGGCTACACCTTC.

The chain uses TRBV4-1 and TRBJ1-2; 9 bases are shared with TRBD1. Germline V lookup: CDR1 MGHRA, CDR2 YSYEKL. J lost 7 bases, V lost 0 bases, and 3 bases had no gene match. This CDR3 has 14 amino acids. In nucleotides, the CDR3 is TGCGCCAGCAGCCAAGATAACAGGGGGCCTGGCTACACCTTC. Protein: CASSQDNRGPGYTF.

V and J are TRBV11-2 and TRBJ2-5; TRBD1 is a possible D gene (6 bases). This CDR3 contains 17 residues. The germline CDR1 and CDR2 sequences are SGHAT and FQNNGV. V was clipped by 5 bases and J by 1 base, with 20 bases between them. The CDR3 nucleotides are TGTGCCAGCAGCGTCAGGGGCCCTCTGGCGAGCCAAGAGACCCAGTACTTC. Amino acids: CASSVRGPLASQETQYF.

The V call is TRBV6-2 or TRBV6-3, the J call TRBJ2-5; D may be TRBD1 (6 bases). V lost 4 bases, J lost 0 bases, and 18 bases lay in between. Germline V gene data show CDR1 as MNHEY and CDR2 as SVGEGT. CDR3 length equals 17 residues. CDR3 nucleotide sequence: TGTGCCAGCAGTTTTTCCCCCGGGACAACCTACCAAGAGACCCAGTACTTC. Its protein product is CASSFSPGTTYQETQYF.

The chain uses TRBV28 and TRBJ1-6; 10 nucleotides line up with TRBD1. J lost 10 bases, V lost 0 bases, and 3 bases had no gene match. CDR3 length: 15 residues. Germline V gives CDR1 MDHEN, CDR2 SYDVKM. The CDR3 here is CASSLWDRGDSPLHF. The CDR3, as DNA: TGTGCCAGCAGTTTATGGGACAGGGGGGACTCACCCCTCCACTTT.

This chain joins TRBV23-1 and TRBJ1-3; D is perhaps TRBD1 (5 bases). TRBV23-1 is marked as an open reading frame, function uncertain. Trimming left V 3 bases short and J 2 bases short, with 23 bases between. The CDR3 has 19 residues. This CDR3 is CASSHRQGKSGEAGNTIYF. The CDR3 nucleotides are TGCGCCAGCAGTCATCGGCAGGGAAAGTCGGGTGAGGCTGGAAACACCATATATTTT.

The chain carries TRBV3-1 (or the pseudogene TRBV3-2) and TRBJ2-3, with 7 bases matching TRBD2. Germline V lookup: CDR1 LGHDT, CDR2 YNNKEL (reference sequence). The ends lost 0 bases at V and 0 bases at J; junction bases unmatched: 3. CDR3 size: 16 residues. CDR3 sequence reads: CASSQDLGGSTDTQYF. DNA for the CDR3: TGTGCCAGCAGCCAAGATTTGGGGGGGAGCACAGATACGCAGTATTTT.

The chain couples TRBV2 to TRBJ2-7; TRBD1 matches at 7 bases. J was trimmed by 5 bases and V by 7 bases; bases with no gene match: 5. Germline CDR1 is SNHLY and CDR2 is FYNNEI. CDR3 length equals 12 residues. The CDR3 here is CASKQDRDEQYF. Written as DNA, the CDR3 is TGTGCCAGCAAACAAGACAGGGACGAGCAGTACTTC.

CDR3 nucleotides: TGTGCCAGCAGCGCAGGCGGGCATAATGAAAAACTGTTTTTT. This encodes CASSAGGHNEKLFF. V usage is TRBV9 and J usage is TRBJ1-4; D call uncertain. The germline V and J ends were trimmed by 3 bases and 4 bases, with 10 bases remaining between them. Germline values: CDR1 SGDLS, CDR2 YYNGEE. The CDR3 has 14 residues.

This clone was seen a single time. The rearrangement uses TRBV11-2 and TRBJ2-5; D gene ambiguous. The CDR3 spans 15 residues. The germline V gene encodes CDR1 SGHAT and CDR2 FQNNGV. The V gene lost 1 base and the J gene lost 5 bases, with 14 bases spanning the gap. In DNA, the CDR3 is TGTGCCAGCAGCTTAGGCGAGGCAGTGTGGGAGACCCAGTACTTC. Translated: CASSLGEAVWETQYF. Based on the CDR3 plus reference TRBV11-2 and TRBJ2-5, the full variable domain is EAGVAQSPRYKIIEKRQSVAFWCNPISGHATLYWYQQILGQGPKLLIQFQNNGVVDDSQLPKDRFSAERLKGVDSTLKIQPAKLEDSAVYLCASSLGEAVWETQYFGPGTRLLVL.

The chain uses TRBV6-5 and TRBJ1-1, with a possible D match to TRBD1 (5 bases). The germline V and J ends were trimmed by 4 bases and 3 bases, with 18 bases remaining between them. Germline V gene sequence: CDR1 MNHEY, CDR2 SVGAGI. The CDR3 totals 16 residues. CDR3 region: CASSSSRGKGYTEAFF. For the CDR3, the DNA is TGTGCCAGCAGTTCTTCCCGGGGGAAGGGGTACACTGAAGCTTTCTTT.

This clone was seen once. The rearrangement joins TRBV5-5 to TRBJ1-3; no definite D call. CDR3 size: 13 residues. Germline CDR1 SGHKS, CDR2 YYEKEE (reference sequence). V lost 9 bases, J lost 0 bases, and 10 bases lay in between. CDR3 residues: CATTISSGNTIYF. CDR3 coding DNA: TGTGCCACCACAATCTCCTCTGGAAACACCATATATTTT.

V usage is TRBV5-1 and J usage is TRBJ1-4; D is possibly TRBD1 (5 bases). The CDR3 is made up of 14 amino acids. Trimming cost V 4 bases and J 8 bases, with 15 bases left between them. The germline V gene encodes CDR1 SGHRS and CDR2 YFSETQ. The CDR3 is CASSTGDSQEKLFF. CDR3 nucleotide sequence: TGCGCCAGCAGCACCGGAGACAGTCAAGAAAAACTGTTTTTT.

The chain employs TRBV7-2 and TRBJ2-7, with 9 bases aligning to TRBD2. The J segment lost 6 bases and the V segment lost 2 bases, leaving 5 bases of the junction unmatched. The germline V gene has CDR1 SGHTA and CDR2 FQGNSA. The CDR3 loop spans 14 amino acids. CDR3 sequence reads: CASSLHLAGSEQYF. CDR3 sequence (DNA): TGTGCCAGCAGCTTACACCTAGCGGGAAGCGAGCAGTACTTC.

The chain combines TRBV6-5 with TRBJ1-2, with 8 bases matching TRBD1. Germline assignment: CDR1 MNHEY and CDR2 SVGAGI. Losses at the gene ends were 2 bases for V and 5 bases for J; bases not matched to a gene: 4. This CDR3 region has 14 residues. The CDR3 sequence: CASSYRDRGYGYTF. In DNA form, the CDR3 reads TGTGCCAGCAGTTACCGAGACAGGGGTTATGGCTACACCTTC.

V and J are TRBV6-2 or TRBV6-3 and TRBJ1-1; no clear D. The CDR3 extends over 14 amino acids. V lost 2 bases to trimming and J lost 4 bases, with 11 bases between them. Germline V gene sequence: CDR1 MNHEY, CDR2 SVGEGT. The CDR3 protein is CASSYLGDATEAFF. The CDR3 DNA reads TGTGCCAGCAGTTACCTGGGAGATGCCACTGAAGCTTTCTTT.

This chain uses TRBV19 with TRBJ2-7; possibly TRBD1 for D (6 bases). The CDR3 is made up of 16 amino acids. Per the germline V gene, CDR1 is LNHDA and CDR2 is SQIVND (reference sequence). V was pared by 5 bases and J by 3 bases, with 20 bases between. The CDR3 region is CASSPRTVYPIYEQYF. CDR3 in DNA: TGTGCCAGTAGTCCTCGGACAGTCTATCCAATCTACGAGCAGTACTTC. The whole variable domain, remainder taken from reference TRBV19 and TRBJ2-7, is DGGITQSPKYLFRKEGQNVTLSCEQNLNHDAMYWYRQDPGQGLRLIYYSQIVNDFQKGDIAEGYSVSREKKESFPLTVTSAQKNPTAFYLCASSPRTVYPIYEQYFGPGTRLTVT.

V gene TRBV11-2 combines with J gene TRBJ1-2; 10 nucleotides align to TRBD1. The CDR3 consists of 14 residues. CDR1 is SGHAT, CDR2 FQNNGV, per germline. V was pared by 4 bases and J by 5 bases, with 4 bases of the junction left unmatched. CDR3 in DNA: TGTGCCAGCAGCTCGACGGGACAGGGGTATGGCTACACCTTC. It specifies CASSSTGQGYGYTF. The full variable domain, rest sourced from reference TRBV11-2 and TRBJ1-2, is EAGVAQSPRYKIIEKRQSVAFWCNPISGHATLYWYQQILGQGPKLLIQFQNNGVVDDSQLPKDRFSAERLKGVDSTLKIQPAKLEDSAVYLCASSSTGQGYGYTFGSGTRLTVV.

The chain has TRBV30 and TRBJ2-7, with 13 nucleotides matching TRBD2. Germline-derived CDR1 and CDR2 are GTSNPN and SVGIG (reference sequence). CDR3 length: 19 amino acids. J was trimmed by 4 bases and V by 3 bases; bases with no gene match: 18. CDR3 residues: CAWREGLAGVGARLYEQYF. The DNA of the CDR3 is TGTGCCTGGAGGGAAGGACTAGCGGGAGTCGGGGCCCGACTGTACGAGCAGTACTTC. The full variable domain, its missing parts supplied by reference TRBV30 and TRBJ2-7, is SQTIHQWPATLVQPVGSPLSLECTVEGTSNPNLYWYRQAAGRGLQLLFYSVGIGQISSEVPQNLSASRPQDRQFILSSKKLLLSDSGFYLCAWREGLAGVGARLYEQYFGPGTRLTVT.

This clone was counted only a few times. The chain is built from TRBV7-8 and TRBJ2-5; tentatively, D is TRBD2 (6 bases). Trimming left V 8 bases short and J 1 base short, with 14 bases between. CDR1 SGHVS and CDR2 FQNEAQ come from the germline V gene. The CDR3 totals 14 residues. The DNA for the CDR3 is TGTGCCAGCGCTTATGGAGGGACCCAAGAGACCCAGTACTTC. It encodes CASAYGGTQETQYF.

The J gene is TRBJ2-5, the V gene TRBV20-1, with a weak D call TRBD1 (5 bases). Germline values: CDR1 DFQATT, CDR2 SNEGSKA (reference sequence). The CDR3 covers 12 residues. Trimming removed 4 bases from V and 1 base from J, with 7 bases in between. The CDR3 reads CSATDSQETQYF. The CDR3 DNA reads as TGCAGTGCTACTGACAGCCAAGAGACCCAGTACTTC.